These 10 T cell receptor beta chains originate from one sample sequenced in a study of shared clonotypes between healthy human individuals. Profiled with immunoSEQ multiplex PCR; TCRdb holds only in-frame clones, not every one. Of about 960,000 clones listed, approximately 80% are singletons. The material sequenced was memory CD4+ T cells sorted from blood. Described subset: CD45RA-negative fraction. The origin of the receptors is a man aged 18-30 years in good health.

This chain connects TRBV7-9 to TRBJ2-1; 8 positions match TRBD2. Germline V gene sequence: CDR1 SEHNR, CDR2 FQNEAQ (reference sequence). The CDR3 runs to 16 residues. Trimming removed 7 bases from V and 0 bases from J; junction bases left unmatched: 8. The CDR3 loop reads CASIDRGGSSYNEQFF. The CDR3 nucleotides are TGTGCCAGCATAGACCGGGGGGGAAGCTCCTACAATGAGCAGTTCTTC.

In regard to this clone: The sample holds other DNA sequences that translate to the same CDR3. The genes are TRBV15 and TRBJ2-7, with TRBD1 identical over 12 bases. The CDR3 spans 14 residues. Germline CDR1 LNHNV, CDR2 YYDKDF (reference sequence). With 3 bases clipped from V and 4 bases from J, the junction kept 1 base outside the gene matches. CDR3 amino acids: CATSRGQGAYEQYF. The CDR3 DNA reads TGTGCCACCAGCAGGGGACAGGGGGCTTACGAGCAGTACTTC.

The genes are TRBV7-9 and TRBJ2-5; D is perhaps TRBD2 (5 bases). This CDR3 spans 12 amino acids. Germline loops: CDR1 SEHNR, CDR2 FQNEAQ (reference sequence). Trimming shortened V by 7 bases and J by 4 bases, and 10 bases separated the two germline ends. The CDR3 spells CASTSAGETQYF. Written as DNA, the CDR3 is TGTGCCAGCACCTCGGCGGGAGAGACCCAGTACTTC.

This chain uses TRBV4-2 with TRBJ1-5, with 7 bases identical to TRBD1. The germline V gene has CDR1 LGHNA and CDR2 YNFKEQ. With 2 bases clipped from V and 1 base from J, the junction kept 2 bases outside the gene matches. The CDR3 length is 15 residues. The CDR3 is CASSQNRGSNQPQHF. The DNA for the CDR3 is TGTGCCAGCAGCCAAAACAGGGGCAGCAATCAGCCCCAGCATTTT.

This clone was seen a single time. V gene TRBV6-1 combines with J gene TRBJ2-7; D gene uncertain. The CDR3 covers 14 residues. CDR1 is MNHNS and CDR2 is SASEGT in the germline V gene. V was trimmed by 2 bases and J by 6 bases, leaving 14 bases between them. The CDR3 DNA sequence: TGTGCCAGCAGTGAACGGACCTACGGCGCCGAGCAGTACTTC. Protein sequence: CASSERTYGAEQYF.

The J gene is TRBJ2-5, the V gene TRBV10-3; D not resolved. Germline lookup yields CDR1 ENHRY and CDR2 SYGVKD. This CDR3 region has 14 residues. Trimming pared 0 bases from V and 5 bases from J, leaving 10 bases between. In DNA form, the CDR3 reads TGTGCCATCAGTGAGTCAGGGAATTGGGAGACCCAGTACTTC. The encoded protein is CAISESGNWETQYF.

V gene TRBV4-3 combines with J gene TRBJ2-1; D possibly corresponds to TRBD1 (5 bases). This CDR3 has 19 amino acids. The germline gives CDR1 LGHNA, CDR2 YSLEER. V was pared by 5 bases and J by 2 bases, with 25 bases between. DNA for the CDR3: TGCGCCAGCAGCTTTTTTGATTCCCTCCGACAGTTACCCTACAATGAGCAGTTCTTC. It yields the protein CASSFFDSLRQLPYNEQFF.

This clone was counted a few times. This chain uses TRBV4-1 with TRBJ2-1; D possibly corresponds to TRBD1 (7 bases). Per the germline V gene, CDR1 is MGHRA and CDR2 is YSYEKL. The V end lost 1 base, the J end lost 4 bases, and 20 bases lay between the germline ends. The CDR3 is 18 amino acids. CDR3 protein: CASSQVGGLGTAYNEQFF. The CDR3 DNA sequence: TGCGCCAGCAGCCAAGTCGGGGGCCTCGGGACAGCTTACAATGAGCAGTTCTTC.

The J gene is TRBJ2-1, the V gene TRBV2, with 12 bases matching TRBD1. Per germline, CDR1 SNHLY and CDR2 FYNNEI. V lost 4 bases and J lost 10; bases outside the gene matches: 5. The CDR3 sequence is 14 residues long. The CDR3 DNA sequence: TGTGCCAGCAGTGGGGGACAGGGGGCTTTGGAGCAGTTCTTC. It encodes CASSGGQGALEQFF.

The J gene is TRBJ1-1, the V gene TRBV5-1, with 8 bases lining up with TRBD1. The germline CDR1 and CDR2 sequences are SGHRS and YFSETQ. The CDR3 consists of 13 residues. With V trimmed by 8 bases and J by 7 bases, 10 bases remained unmatched. The CDR3 protein is CASKTGEGGEAFF. The CDR3 DNA reads TGCGCCAGTAAGACAGGGGAAGGGGGTGAAGCTTTCTTT.